A selection of T cell receptor beta chains follows, all from one sample in a study of blood T cell repertoires in COVID-19. This table comes from immunoSEQ multiplex PCR, and its TCRdb copy is limited to in-frame clones, with some not included. The data hold some 270,000 clones, with 70% to 90% observed a single time. Sample: peripheral blood. Every receptor here comes from a woman in her seventies with acute or convalescent COVID-19. Both conserved end residues are part of each CDR3. Each record gives: D gene, clone size, J gene, V gene, CDR3 protein, CDR3 DNA. The D gene is left open where the match is weak. Rows give clone size only sometimes, using once, few, many, or a class for an expanded clone.

TRBD1 once TRBJ1-1 TRBV15 CATRKQGSTEAFF TGTGCCACCAGGAAACAGGGGTCCACTGAAGCTTTCTTT
NA NA TRBJ1-1 TRBV7-8 CASSSGVVTEAFF TGTGCCAGCAGCTCGGGAGTGGTCACTGAAGCTTTCTTT
TRBD1 NA TRBJ1-2 TRBV6-5 CATQDREANYGYTF TGTGCCACCCAAGACAGGGAAGCTAACTATGGCTACACCTTC
NA NA TRBJ1-6 TRBV18 CASSPSTGPYGDSPLHF TGTGCCAGCTCACCCTCGACAGGCCCCTATGGGGATTCACCCCTCCACTTT
NA NA TRBJ1-2 TRBV6-4 CASSETGVYGYTF TGTGCCAGCAGTGAGACAGGCGTATATGGCTACACCTTC
TRBD1 few TRBJ1-3 TRBV30 CAWSAGQGGNTIYF TGTGCCTGGAGTGCCGGACAGGGCGGAAACACCATATATTTT
NA NA TRBJ2-2 TRBV3-1/TRBV3-2 CASSLGTIESGELFF TGTGCCAGCAGCCTCGGGACAATCGAATCCGGGGAGCTGTTTTTT
TRBD1 NA TRBJ1-1 TRBV5-1 CASSWRTGRNTEAFF TGCGCCAGCAGCTGGCGGACAGGTCGGAACACTGAAGCTTTCTTT
NA NA TRBJ1-3 TRBV13 CASSLGYRDSGNTIYF TGTGCCAGCAGCTTAGGGTACCGGGACTCTGGAAACACCATATATTTT
TRBD1 NA TRBJ1-1 TRBV5-1 CASSSGQGSMNTEAFF TGCGCCAGCAGCAGCGGACAGGGAAGTATGAACACTGAAGCTTTCTTT